The source of this T cell receptor (beta chain) is a study of blood T cell repertoires in COVID-19. About the research overall: Donors in the United States, Italy and Spain gave samples during acute or convalescent COVID-19. T cells, B-cell-depleted T cells, or PBMCs provided the cDNA or gDNA that served as material.

Study processing details: Scientists estimated how many nucleated cells there were by amplifying reference gene primers. The repertoire was sequenced with immunoSEQ multiplex PCR; TCRdb's copy has only in-frame clones and lacks some. V and J calls and clone size come straight from that table; D and trimming were deduced from the DNA. The sample contains 250,000 to 300,000 clones, just over 85% of which appear only once. In germline, CDR1 is LGHNA, CDR2 YSLEER. There are 14 residues in the CDR3. V lost 1 base and J 3 bases, leaving 9 bases between the germline ends. The rearrangement joins TRBV4-3 to TRBJ1-2; no definite D call. The receptor was derived from a young woman with active or convalescent COVID-19. Input material: peripheral blood. The CDR3 DNA follows: TGCGCCAGCAGCCAAGCCGCCGGGGACTATGGCTACACCTTC. Its translation: CASSQAAGDYGYTF.